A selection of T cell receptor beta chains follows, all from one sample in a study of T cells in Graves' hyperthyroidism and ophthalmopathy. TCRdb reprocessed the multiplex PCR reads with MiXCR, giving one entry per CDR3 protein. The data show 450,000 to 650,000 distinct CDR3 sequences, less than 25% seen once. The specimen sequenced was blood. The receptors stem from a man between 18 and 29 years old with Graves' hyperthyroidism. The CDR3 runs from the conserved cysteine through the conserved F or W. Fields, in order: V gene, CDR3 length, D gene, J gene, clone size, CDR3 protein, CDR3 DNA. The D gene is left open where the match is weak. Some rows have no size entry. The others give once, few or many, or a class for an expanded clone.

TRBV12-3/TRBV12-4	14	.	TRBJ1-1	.	CASSLSGKNTEAFF	TGTGCCAGCAGTTTGTCCGGAAAGAACACTGAAGCTTTCTTT
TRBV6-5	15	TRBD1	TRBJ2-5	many	CASNWDRGRGETQYF	TGTGCCAGCAACTGGGACAGGGGGCGCGGGGAGACCCAGTACTTC
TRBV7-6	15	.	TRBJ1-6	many	CASSLVQGKNSPLHF	TGTGCCAGCAGCTTAGTGCAGGGCAAAAATTCACCCCTCCACTTT
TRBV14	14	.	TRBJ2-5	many	CASSQAAGWETQYF	TGTGCCAGCAGCCAAGCCGCGGGGTGGGAGACCCAGTACTTC
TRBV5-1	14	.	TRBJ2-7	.	CASSPSSQAYEQYF	TGCGCCAGCAGCCCATCGTCTCAAGCCTACGAGCAGTACTTC
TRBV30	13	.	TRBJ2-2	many	CAWSWDYTGELFF	TGTGCCTGGAGTTGGGACTACACCGGGGAGCTGTTTTTT
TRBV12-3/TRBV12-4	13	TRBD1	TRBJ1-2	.	CATNMGGGNGYTF	TGTGCCACCAACATGGGAGGGGGCAATGGCTACACCTTC
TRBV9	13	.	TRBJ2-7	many	CASSVYGGAEQYF	TGTGCCAGCAGCGTATACGGGGGCGCCGAGCAGTACTTC
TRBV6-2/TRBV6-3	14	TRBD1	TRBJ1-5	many	CASSRQGGDQPQHF	TGTGCCAGCAGTCGCCAGGGGGGGGATCAGCCCCAGCATTTT
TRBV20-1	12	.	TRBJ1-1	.	CSAPLVRGSAFF	TGCAGTGCTCCTCTTGTAAGGGGGTCTGCTTTCTTT
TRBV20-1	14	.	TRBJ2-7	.	CSARIPGASYEQYF	TGCAGTGCTAGGATCCCCGGGGCTTCCTACGAGCAGTACTTC
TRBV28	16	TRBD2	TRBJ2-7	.	CASSLGPGLAHYEQYF	TGTGCCAGCAGTTTGGGACCGGGACTAGCCCACTACGAGCAGTACTTC
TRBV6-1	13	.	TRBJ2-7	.	CASISTTSYEQYF	TGTGCCAGCATAAGTACCACCTCCTACGAGCAGTACTTC
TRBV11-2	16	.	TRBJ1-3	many	CASSLGAGISGNTIYF	TGTGCCAGCAGCTTAGGGGCGGGGATCTCTGGAAACACCATATATTTT
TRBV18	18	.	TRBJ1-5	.	CASSLGGRSLGGNQPQHF	TGTGCCAGCTCCCTCGGGGGCAGGTCCCTGGGTGGCAATCAGCCCCAGCATTTT
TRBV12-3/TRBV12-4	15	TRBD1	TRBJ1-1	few	CASSLGDRGYTEAFF	TGTGCCAGCAGTTTAGGGGACAGGGGATACACTGAAGCTTTCTTT
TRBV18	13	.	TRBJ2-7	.	CASSRSYAYEQYF	TGTGCCAGCTCACGCTCCTACGCCTACGAGCAGTACTTC
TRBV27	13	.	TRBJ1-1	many	CASSPEGGTEAFF	TGTGCCAGCAGTCCGGAGGGTGGCACTGAAGCTTTCTTT
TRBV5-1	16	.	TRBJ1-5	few	CASSPGGQISNQPQHF	TGCGCCAGCAGCCCCGGGGGGCAGATAAGCAATCAGCCCCAGCATTTT
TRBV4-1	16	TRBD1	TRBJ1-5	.	CASSPLPRQGVQPQHF	TGCGCCAGCAGCCCACTACCGCGACAGGGAGTCCAGCCCCAGCATTTT
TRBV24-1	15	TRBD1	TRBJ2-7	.	CATSDSRQGAYEQYF	TGTGCCACCAGTGATTCCAGACAGGGAGCCTACGAGCAGTACTTC
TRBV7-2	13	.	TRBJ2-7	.	CASSRGTRREQYF	TGTGCCAGCAGCCGGGGGACTCGACGAGAGCAGTACTTC
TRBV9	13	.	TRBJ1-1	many	CASSASHGPEAFF	TGTGCCAGCAGCGCCTCGCACGGTCCTGAAGCTTTCTTT
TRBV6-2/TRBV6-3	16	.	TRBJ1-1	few	CASSGFRLRSNTEAFF	TGTGCCAGCTCTGGGTTTAGACTCCGGTCGAACACTGAAGCTTTCTTT
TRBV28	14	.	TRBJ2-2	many	CASSNLRVTGELFF	TGTGCCAGCAGCAACCTCCGGGTAACCGGGGAGCTGTTTTTT
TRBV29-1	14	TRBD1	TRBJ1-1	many	CSAERGLPNTEAFF	TGCAGCGCTGAAAGGGGGCTACCGAACACTGAAGCTTTCTTT
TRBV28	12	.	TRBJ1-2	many	CASREAPYGYTF	TGTGCCAGCAGGGAAGCTCCCTATGGCTACACCTTC
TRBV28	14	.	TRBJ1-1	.	CASNRPGGYTEAFF	TGTGCCAGCAATCGACCGGGGGGGTACACTGAAGCTTTCTTT
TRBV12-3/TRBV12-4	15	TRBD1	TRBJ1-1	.	CASSLRGQGSTEAFF	TGTGCCAGCAGTTTAAGGGGACAGGGATCAACTGAAGCTTTCTTT
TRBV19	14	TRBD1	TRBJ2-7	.	CASSMGTGRGEQYF	TGTGCCAGTAGTATGGGGACAGGAAGGGGCGAGCAGTACTTC
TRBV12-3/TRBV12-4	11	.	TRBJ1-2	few	CASRSENGYTF	TGTGCCAGCAGATCTGAAAATGGCTACACCTTC
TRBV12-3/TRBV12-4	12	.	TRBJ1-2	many	CASSFESYGYTF	TGTGCCAGCAGTTTCGAATCGTATGGCTACACCTTC
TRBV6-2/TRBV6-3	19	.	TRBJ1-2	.	CASSQRYRDPSGRSYGYTF	TGTGCCAGCAGCCAGCGATACCGGGACCCCAGTGGTCGGAGCTATGGCTACACCTTC
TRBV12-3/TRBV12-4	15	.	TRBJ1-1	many	CASSLVGRRNTEAFF	TGTGCCAGCAGTTTAGTGGGACGGCGGAACACTGAAGCTTTCTTT
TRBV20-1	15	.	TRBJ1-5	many	CSARERTFSNQPQHF	TGCAGTGCTAGAGAGAGGACTTTTAGCAATCAGCCCCAGCATTTT
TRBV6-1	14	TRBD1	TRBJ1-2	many	CASRATGEDYGYTF	TGTGCCAGCCGTGCGACAGGGGAGGACTATGGCTACACCTTC
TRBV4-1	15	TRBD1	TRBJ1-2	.	CASSQADRADYGYTF	TGCGCCAGCAGCCAAGCAGACAGGGCGGACTATGGCTACACCTTC
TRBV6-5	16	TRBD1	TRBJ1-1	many	CASSYGTGTFGTEAFF	TGTGCCAGCAGTTACGGGACAGGGACTTTTGGGACTGAAGCTTTCTTT
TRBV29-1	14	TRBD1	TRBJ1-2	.	CSVRDRGPEYGYTF	TGCAGCGTTCGGGACAGGGGGCCGGAGTATGGCTACACCTTC
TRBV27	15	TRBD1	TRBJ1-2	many	CASSLSGDRLRSYTF	TGTGCCAGCAGTTTATCGGGGGACAGGCTTAGGAGCTACACCTTC
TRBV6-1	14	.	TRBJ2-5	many	CASKRLQGGETQYF	TGTGCCAGCAAAAGGTTGCAGGGTGGGGAGACCCAGTACTTC
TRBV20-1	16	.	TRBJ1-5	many	CSARDGGVRRNQPQHF	TGCAGTGCTAGAGATGGCGGGGTTAGGCGCAATCAGCCCCAGCATTTT
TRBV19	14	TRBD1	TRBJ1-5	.	CASSSQGAGQPQHF	TGTGCCAGTAGTAGCCAGGGGGCCGGGCAGCCCCAGCATTTT
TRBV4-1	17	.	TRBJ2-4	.	CASSQGGIQLAKNIQYF	TGCGCCAGCAGCCAAGGGGGTATACAGTTGGCCAAAAACATTCAGTACTTC
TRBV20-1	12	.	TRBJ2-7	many	CSATNRVGEQYF	TGCAGTGCAACTAACAGGGTGGGGGAGCAGTACTTC
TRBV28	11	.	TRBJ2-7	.	CASSPKGEQYF	TGTGCCAGCAGCCCTAAGGGGGAGCAGTACTTC
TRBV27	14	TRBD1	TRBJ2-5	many	CASSLQGAGETQYF	TGTGCCAGCAGTTTGCAGGGGGCGGGAGAGACCCAGTACTTC
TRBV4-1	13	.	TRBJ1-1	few	CASSHKEGAEAFF	TGCGCCAGCAGCCACAAGGAGGGGGCTGAAGCTTTCTTT
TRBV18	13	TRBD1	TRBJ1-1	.	CASSTGENTEAFF	TGTGCCAGCTCGACAGGGGAGAACACTGAAGCTTTCTTT
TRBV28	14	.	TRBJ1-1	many	CATHQPGMNTEAFF	TGTGCCACCCACCAACCAGGAATGAACACTGAAGCTTTCTTT
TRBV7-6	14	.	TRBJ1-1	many	CASSQAAGETEAFF	TGTGCCAGCAGCCAAGCGGCCGGGGAGACTGAAGCTTTCTTT
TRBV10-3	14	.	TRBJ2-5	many	CAISLASEEETQYF	TGTGCCATCAGCCTGGCTAGCGAGGAGGAGACCCAGTACTTC
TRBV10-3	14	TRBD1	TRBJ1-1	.	CAIISDRANTEAFF	TGTGCCATCATTTCCGACAGGGCGAACACTGAAGCTTTCTTT
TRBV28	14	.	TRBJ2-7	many	CATAMGGLSYEQYF	TGTGCCACCGCGATGGGGGGGCTCTCCTACGAGCAGTACTTC
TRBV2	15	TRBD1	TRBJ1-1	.	CASSLGQGAVVEAFF	TGTGCCAGCAGCCTGGGACAGGGGGCGGTTGTTGAAGCTTTCTTT